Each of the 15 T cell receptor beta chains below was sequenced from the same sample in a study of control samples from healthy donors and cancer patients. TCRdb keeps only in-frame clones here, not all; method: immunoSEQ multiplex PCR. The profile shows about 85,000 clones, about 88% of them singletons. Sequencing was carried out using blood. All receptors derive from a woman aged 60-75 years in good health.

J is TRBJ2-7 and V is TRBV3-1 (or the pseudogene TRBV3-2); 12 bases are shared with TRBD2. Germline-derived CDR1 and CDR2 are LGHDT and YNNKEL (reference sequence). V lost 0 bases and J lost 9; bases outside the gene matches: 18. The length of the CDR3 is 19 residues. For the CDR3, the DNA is TGTGCCAGCAGCCAAGATTGGACTAGCGGGGAAGCCTACGTTCCGGGGCAGTACTTC. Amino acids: CASSQDWTSGEAYVPGQYF.

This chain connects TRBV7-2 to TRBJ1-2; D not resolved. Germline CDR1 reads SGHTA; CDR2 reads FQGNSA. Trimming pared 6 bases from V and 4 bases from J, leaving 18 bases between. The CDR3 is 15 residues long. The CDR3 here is CASSPQGQVGYGYTF. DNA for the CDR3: TGTGCCAGCAGTCCACAAGGGCAGGTGGGCTATGGCTACACCTTC.

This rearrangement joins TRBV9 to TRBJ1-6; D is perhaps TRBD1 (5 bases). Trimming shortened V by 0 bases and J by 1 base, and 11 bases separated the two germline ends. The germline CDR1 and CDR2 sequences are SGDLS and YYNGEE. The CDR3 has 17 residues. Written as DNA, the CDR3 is TGTGCCAGCAGCGTAGGACAGTTGCGTTCCTATAATTCACCCCTCCACTTT. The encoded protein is CASSVGQLRSYNSPLHF.

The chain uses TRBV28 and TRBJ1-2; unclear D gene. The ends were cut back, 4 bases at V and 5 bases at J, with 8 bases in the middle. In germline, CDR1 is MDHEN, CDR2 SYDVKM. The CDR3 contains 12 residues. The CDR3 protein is CASSSQTYGYTF. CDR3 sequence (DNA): TGTGCCAGCAGTTCCCAGACATATGGCTACACCTTC.

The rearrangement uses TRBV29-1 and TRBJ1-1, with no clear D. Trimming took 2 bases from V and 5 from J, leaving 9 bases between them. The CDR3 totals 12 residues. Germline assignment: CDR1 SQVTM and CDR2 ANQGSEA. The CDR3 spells CSVERDNTEAFF. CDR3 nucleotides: TGCAGCGTTGAACGGGATAATACTGAAGCTTTCTTT.

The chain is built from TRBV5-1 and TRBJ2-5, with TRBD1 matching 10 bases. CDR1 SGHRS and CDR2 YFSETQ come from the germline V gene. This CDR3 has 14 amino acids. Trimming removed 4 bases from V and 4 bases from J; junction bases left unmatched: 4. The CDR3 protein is CASSPDRGRETQYF. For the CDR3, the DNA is TGCGCCAGCAGCCCTGACAGGGGGCGAGAGACCCAGTACTTC.

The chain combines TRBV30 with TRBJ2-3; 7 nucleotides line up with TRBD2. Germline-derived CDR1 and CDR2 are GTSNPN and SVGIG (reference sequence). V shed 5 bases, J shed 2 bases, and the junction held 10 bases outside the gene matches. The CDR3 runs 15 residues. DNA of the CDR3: TGTGCCTGGGCCCTAGCTGGGGGGGACACAGATACGCAGTATTTT. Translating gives CAWALAGGDTDTQYF.

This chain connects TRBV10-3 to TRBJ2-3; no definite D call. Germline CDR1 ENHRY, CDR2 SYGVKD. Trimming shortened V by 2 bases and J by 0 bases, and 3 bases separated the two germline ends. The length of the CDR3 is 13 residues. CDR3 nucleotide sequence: TGTGCCATCAGTGAGCCGAGCACAGATACGCAGTATTTT. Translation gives CAISEPSTDTQYF.

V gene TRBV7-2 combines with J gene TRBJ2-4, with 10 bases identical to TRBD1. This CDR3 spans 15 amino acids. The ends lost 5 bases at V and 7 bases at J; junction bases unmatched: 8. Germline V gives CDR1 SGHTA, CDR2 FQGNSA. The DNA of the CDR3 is TGTGCCAGCAGCATTCGACAGGGGGCCGGGAACATTCAGTACTTC. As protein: CASSIRQGAGNIQYF.

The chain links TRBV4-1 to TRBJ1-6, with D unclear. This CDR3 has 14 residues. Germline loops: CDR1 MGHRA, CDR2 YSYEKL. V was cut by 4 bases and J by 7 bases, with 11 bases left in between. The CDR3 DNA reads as TGCGCCAGCAGCCTAGACGTCAGGAATTCACCCCTCCACTTT. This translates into CASSLDVRNSPLHF.

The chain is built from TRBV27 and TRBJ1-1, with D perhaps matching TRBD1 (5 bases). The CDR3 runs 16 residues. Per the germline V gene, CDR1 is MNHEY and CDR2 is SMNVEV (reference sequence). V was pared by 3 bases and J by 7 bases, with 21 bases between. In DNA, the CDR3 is TGTGCCAGCAGTTTTGGGGGGGGATATCGTTCGGGTGAAGCTTTCTTT. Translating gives CASSFGGGYRSGEAFF.

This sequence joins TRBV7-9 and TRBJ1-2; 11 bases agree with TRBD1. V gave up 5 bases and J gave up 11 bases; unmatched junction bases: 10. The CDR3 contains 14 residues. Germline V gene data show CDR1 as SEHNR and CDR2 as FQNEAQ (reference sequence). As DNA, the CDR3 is TGTGCCAGCAGCCATCCGGGACAGGGGGGTTGGTACACCTTC. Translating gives CASSHPGQGGWYTF.

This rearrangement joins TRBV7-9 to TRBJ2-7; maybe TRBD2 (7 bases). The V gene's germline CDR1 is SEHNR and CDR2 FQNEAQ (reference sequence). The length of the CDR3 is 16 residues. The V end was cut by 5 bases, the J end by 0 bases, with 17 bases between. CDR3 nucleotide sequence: TGTGCCAGCAGCCCCGGGGGGACACCCAGCTCCTACGAGCAGTACTTC. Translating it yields CASSPGGTPSSYEQYF.

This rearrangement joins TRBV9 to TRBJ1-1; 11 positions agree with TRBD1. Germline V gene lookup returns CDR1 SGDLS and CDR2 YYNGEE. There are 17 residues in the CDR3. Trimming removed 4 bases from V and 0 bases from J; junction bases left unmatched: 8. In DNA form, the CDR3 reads TGTGCCAGCAGCAAGGACAGGGGGCTTGGGATGAACACTGAAGCTTTCTTT. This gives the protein CASSKDRGLGMNTEAFF.

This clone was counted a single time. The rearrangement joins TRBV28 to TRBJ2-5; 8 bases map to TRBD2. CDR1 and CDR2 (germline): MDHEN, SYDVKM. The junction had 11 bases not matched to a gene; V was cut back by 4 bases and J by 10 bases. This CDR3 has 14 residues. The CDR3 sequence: CASSSTGLATSQYF. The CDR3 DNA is TGTGCCAGCAGTTCCACTGGACTAGCCACGAGCCAGTACTTC.